This TCR beta chain emerged from a study of T cells in Graves' hyperthyroidism and ophthalmopathy. Germline assignment: CDR1 PRHDT and CDR2 FYEKMQ (reference sequence). V was pared by 8 bases and J by 0 bases, with 11 bases between. The CDR3 is 13 amino acids. Amplification of TCR beta CDR3 regions was performed using RNA transcripts as template. The HTBI primer set served for first-round RT-PCR of the TCR CDR3. Each CDR3 protein is one row after TCRdb ran MiXCR on the multiplex PCR reads. The table shows under 700,000 distinct CDR3 sequences, with 16% occurring only once. There are many counts of this clonotype.

Sample: blood. The source of this sequence is a young woman with Graves' hyperthyroidism. The chain carries TRBV13 and TRBJ2-7, with D possibly TRBD2 on 5 matching bases. CDR3 coding DNA: TGTGCCAGCTCAGCGGAGAGCTCCTACGAGCAGTACTTC. Its protein is CASSAESSYEQYF.